This T cell receptor beta chain was captured in a study of STAT5B mutations in CD4+ large granular lymphocyte leukemia. Produced via immunoSEQ multiplex PCR; TCRdb's table is partial and in-frame only. The profile shows roughly 19,000 clones, more than 65% of them singletons. V was clipped by 1 base and J by 7 bases, with 24 bases between them. Per germline, CDR1 SGHDT and CDR2 YYEEEE. The CDR3 totals 18 residues. Sequencing used CD4+ T cells from blood buffy coats. The receptor was isolated from a human donor in good health. The chain links TRBV5-6 to TRBJ2-4; TRBD2 is a possible D gene (5 bases). The CDR3 sequence is CASSLLGENWGSENIQYF. The CDR3 region has the DNA TGTGCCAGCAGCTTGCTGGGAGAGAATTGGGGTTCAGAGAACATTCAGTACTTC.